The source of this T cell receptor beta chain is a study of control samples from healthy donors and cancer patients. Clones were read by immunoSEQ multiplex PCR, and TCRdb kept only the in-frame ones, dropping some. The table has about 140,000 clones, 90% to 95% seen once. Germline CDR1 LNHDA, CDR2 SQIVND (reference sequence). CDR3 length: 13 amino acids. V gave up 9 bases and J gave up 0 bases, with 8 bases separating them. This clone was counted once. The gene calls are TRBV19 and TRBJ1-4; the D is unclear. Input material: blood. The receptor's source is a man aged 35-49 years in good health. CDR3 nucleotide sequence: TGTGCCAGCCAGCGGACAACTAATGAAAAACTGTTTTTT. Translation: CASQRTTNEKLFF.